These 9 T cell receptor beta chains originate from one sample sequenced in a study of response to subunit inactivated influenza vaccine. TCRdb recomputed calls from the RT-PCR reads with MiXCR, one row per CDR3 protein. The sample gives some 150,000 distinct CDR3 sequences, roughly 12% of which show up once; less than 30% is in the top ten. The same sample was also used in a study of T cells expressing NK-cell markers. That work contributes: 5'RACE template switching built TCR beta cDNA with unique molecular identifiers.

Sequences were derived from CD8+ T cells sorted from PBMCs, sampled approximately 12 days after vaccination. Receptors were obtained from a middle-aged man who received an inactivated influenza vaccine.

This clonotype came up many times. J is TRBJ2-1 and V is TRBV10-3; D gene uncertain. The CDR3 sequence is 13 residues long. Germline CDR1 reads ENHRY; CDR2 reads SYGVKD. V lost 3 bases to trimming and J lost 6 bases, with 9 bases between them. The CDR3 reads CAISDDTRNEQFF. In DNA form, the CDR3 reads TGTGCCATCAGTGACGACACCCGCAATGAGCAGTTCTTC.

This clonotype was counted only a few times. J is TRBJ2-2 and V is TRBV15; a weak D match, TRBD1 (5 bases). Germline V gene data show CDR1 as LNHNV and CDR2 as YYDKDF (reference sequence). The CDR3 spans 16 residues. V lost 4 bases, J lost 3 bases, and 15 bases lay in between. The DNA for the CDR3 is TGTGCCACCAGCAATAGGGCAGGGTTGGACACCGGGGAGCTGTTTTTT. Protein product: CATSNRAGLDTGELFF.

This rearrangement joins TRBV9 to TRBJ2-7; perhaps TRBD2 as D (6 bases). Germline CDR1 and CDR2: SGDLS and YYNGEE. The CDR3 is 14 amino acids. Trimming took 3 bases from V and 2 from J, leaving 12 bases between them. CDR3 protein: CASSGRDSTYEQYF. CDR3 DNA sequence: TGTGCCAGCAGCGGCCGGGACTCTACCTACGAGCAGTACTTC. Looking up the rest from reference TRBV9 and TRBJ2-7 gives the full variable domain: DSGVTQTPKHLITATGQRVTLRCSPRSGDLSVYWYQQSLDQGLQFLIQYYNGEERAKGNILERFSAQQFPDLHSELNLSSLELGDSALYFCASSGRDSTYEQYFGPGTRLTVT.

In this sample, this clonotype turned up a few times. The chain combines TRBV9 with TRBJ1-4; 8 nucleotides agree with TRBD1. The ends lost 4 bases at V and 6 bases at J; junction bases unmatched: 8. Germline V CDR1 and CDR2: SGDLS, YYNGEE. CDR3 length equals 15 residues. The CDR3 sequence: CASSTQGAQDEKLFF. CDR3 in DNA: TGTGCCAGCAGCACGCAGGGGGCGCAAGATGAAAAACTGTTTTTT.

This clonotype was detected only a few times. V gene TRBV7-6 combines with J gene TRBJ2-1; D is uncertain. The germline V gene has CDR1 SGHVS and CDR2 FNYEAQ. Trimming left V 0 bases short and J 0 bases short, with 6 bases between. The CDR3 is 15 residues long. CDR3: CASSLAFSSYNEQFF. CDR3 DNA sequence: TGTGCCAGCAGCTTAGCGTTTAGCTCCTACAATGAGCAGTTCTTC.

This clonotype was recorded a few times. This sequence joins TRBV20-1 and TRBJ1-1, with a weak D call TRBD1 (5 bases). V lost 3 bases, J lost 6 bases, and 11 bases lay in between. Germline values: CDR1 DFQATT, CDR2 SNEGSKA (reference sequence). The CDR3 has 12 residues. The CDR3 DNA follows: TGCAGTGCTAGGTGGGGGAGCCCTGAAGCTTTCTTT. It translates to CSARWGSPEAFF.

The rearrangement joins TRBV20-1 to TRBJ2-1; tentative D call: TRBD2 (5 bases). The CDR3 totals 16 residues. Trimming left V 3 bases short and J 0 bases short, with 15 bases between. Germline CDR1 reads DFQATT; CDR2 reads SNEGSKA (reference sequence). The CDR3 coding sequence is TGCAGTGCTAGGGGCGAAGACTACCTCTCCTACAATGAGCAGTTCTTC. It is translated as CSARGEDYLSYNEQFF.

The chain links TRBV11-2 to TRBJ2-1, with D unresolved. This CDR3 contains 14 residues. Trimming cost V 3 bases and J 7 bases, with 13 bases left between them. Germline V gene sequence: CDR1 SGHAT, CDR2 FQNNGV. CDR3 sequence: CASSFLKTENEQFF. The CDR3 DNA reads TGTGCCAGCAGCTTTTTAAAGACTGAGAATGAGCAGTTCTTC.

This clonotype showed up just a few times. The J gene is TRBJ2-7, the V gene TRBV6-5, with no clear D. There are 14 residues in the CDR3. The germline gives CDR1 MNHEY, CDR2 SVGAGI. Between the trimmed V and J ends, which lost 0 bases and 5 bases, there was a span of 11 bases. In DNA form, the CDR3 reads TGTGCCAGCAGTTACTCGACTCCCTCTGACGAGCAGTACTTC. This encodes CASSYSTPSDEQYF.